Sequencing of this T cell receptor (beta chain) was carried out in a study of spatial heterogeneity in lung cancer. Study-wide background: Sequence detection consistently recorded a greater number of beta-chain than alpha-chain sequences. Raw-read counts averaged over ten per unique TCR and UMI combination. Notes on the study in general: At resection, ubiquitous expanded tumor TCRs appeared in blood more than at follow-up.

Each molecule of TCR cDNA was tagged with one unique molecular identifier. MiXCR was run by TCRdb on the 5' RACE reads, yielding one entry per CDR3 protein. Of more than 20,000 distinct CDR3 sequences in the sample, about 4.9% were seen once. The time point was: sample taken at primary tumor resection. Whole RNA came from tumor, nontumor lung or frozen PBMC and was sequenced without being sorted. This clonotype was counted at least ten times. The antigen remains undetermined. This CDR3 has 13 residues. Germline V gene data show CDR1 as DFQATT and CDR2 as SNEGSKA (reference sequence). Trimming removed 3 bases from V and 1 base from J, with 9 bases in between.

The specimen was PBMCs, collected at surgery. The chain employs TRBV20-1 and TRBJ2-5; D is uncertain. This TCR was sampled from a male donor with early-stage non-small cell lung cancer. The CDR3 loop reads CSARVLPQETQYF. The CDR3 DNA follows: TGCAGTGCTAGGGTCTTACCCCAAGAGACCCAGTACTTC.